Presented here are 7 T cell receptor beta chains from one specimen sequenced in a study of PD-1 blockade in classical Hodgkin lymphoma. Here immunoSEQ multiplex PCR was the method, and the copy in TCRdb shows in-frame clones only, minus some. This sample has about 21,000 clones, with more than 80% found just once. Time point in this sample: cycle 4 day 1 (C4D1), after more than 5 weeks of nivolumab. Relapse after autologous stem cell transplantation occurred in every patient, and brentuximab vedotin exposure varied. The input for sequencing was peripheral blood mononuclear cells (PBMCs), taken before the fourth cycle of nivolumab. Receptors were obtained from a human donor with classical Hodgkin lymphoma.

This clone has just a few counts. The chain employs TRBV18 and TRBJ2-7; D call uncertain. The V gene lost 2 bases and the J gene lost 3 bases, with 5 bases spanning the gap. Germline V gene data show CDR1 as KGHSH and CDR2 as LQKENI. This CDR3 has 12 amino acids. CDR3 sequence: CASSPGDYEQYF. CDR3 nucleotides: TGTGCCAGCTCACCAGGGGACTACGAGCAGTACTTC.

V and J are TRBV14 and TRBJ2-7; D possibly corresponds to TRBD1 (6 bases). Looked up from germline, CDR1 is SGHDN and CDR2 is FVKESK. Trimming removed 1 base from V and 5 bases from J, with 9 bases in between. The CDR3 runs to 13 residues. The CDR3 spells CASSQVAGDEQYF. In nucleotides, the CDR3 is TGTGCCAGCAGCCAAGTGGCAGGGGACGAGCAGTACTTC.

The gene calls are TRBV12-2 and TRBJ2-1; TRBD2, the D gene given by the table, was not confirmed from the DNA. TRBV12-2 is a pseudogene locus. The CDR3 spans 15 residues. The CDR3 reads CASRWVGRFYNEQFF. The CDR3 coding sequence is TGTGCAAGTCGCTGGGTCGGGAGATTTTACAATGAGCAGTTCTTC.

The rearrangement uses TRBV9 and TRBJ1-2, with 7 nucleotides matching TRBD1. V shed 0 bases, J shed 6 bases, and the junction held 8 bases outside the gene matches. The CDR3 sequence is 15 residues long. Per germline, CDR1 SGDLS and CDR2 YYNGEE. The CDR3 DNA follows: TGTGCCAGCAGCGTAGATCGGACAGGAGGGAATGGCTACACCTTC. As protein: CASSVDRTGGNGYTF.

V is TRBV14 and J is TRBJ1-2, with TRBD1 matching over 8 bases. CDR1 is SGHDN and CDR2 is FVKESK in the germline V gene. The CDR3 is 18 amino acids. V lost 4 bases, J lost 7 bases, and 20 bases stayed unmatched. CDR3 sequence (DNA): TGTGCCAGCAGCCCCATAATAGTCACTTCAGGGGGCCTCCGTGGCTACACCTTC. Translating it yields CASSPIIVTSGGLRGYTF.

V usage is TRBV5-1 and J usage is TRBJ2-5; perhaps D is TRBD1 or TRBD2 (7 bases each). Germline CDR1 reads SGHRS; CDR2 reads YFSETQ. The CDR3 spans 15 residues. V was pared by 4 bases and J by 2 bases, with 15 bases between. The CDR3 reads CASSRLQGGQETQYF. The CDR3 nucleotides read TGCGCCAGCAGCCGACTCCAGGGGGGGCAAGAGACCCAGTACTTC. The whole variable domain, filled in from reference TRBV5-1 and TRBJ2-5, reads KAGVTQTPRYLIKTRGQQVTLSCSPISGHRSVSWYQQTPGQGLQFLFEYFSETQRNKGNFPGRFSGRQFSNSRSEMNVSTLELGDSALYLCASSRLQGGQETQYFGPGTRLLVL.

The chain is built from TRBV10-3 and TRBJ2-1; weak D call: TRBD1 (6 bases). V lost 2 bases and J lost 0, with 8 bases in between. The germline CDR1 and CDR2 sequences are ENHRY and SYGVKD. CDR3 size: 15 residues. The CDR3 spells CAISEDRSSYNEQFF. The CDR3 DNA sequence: TGTGCCATCAGTGAGGACAGGAGCTCCTACAATGAGCAGTTCTTC.